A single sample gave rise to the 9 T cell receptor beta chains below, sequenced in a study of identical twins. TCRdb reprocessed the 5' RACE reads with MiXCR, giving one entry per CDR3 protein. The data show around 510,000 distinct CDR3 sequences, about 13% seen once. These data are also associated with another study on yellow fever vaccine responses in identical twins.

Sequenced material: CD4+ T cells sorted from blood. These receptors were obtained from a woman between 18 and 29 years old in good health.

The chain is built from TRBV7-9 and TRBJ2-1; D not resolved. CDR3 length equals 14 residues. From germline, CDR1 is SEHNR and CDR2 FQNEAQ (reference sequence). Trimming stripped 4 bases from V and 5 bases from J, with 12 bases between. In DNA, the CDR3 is TGTGCCAGCAGCTCGAAACCCCAAAACAATGAGCAGTTCTTC. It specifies CASSSKPQNNEQFF.

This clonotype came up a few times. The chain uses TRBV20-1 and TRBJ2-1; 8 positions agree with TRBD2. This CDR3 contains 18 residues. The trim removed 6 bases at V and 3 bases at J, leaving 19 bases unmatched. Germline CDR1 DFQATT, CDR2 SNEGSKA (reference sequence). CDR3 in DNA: TGCAGTGCCGCAACTAGCGGAGCTAGGTCGGGCCGCTACAATGAGCAGTTCTTC. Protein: CSAATSGARSGRYNEQFF.

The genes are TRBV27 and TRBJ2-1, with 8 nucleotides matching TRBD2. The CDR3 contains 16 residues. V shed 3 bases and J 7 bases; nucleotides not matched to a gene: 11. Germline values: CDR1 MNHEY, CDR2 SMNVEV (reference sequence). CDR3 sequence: CASSLLGLAGANEQFF. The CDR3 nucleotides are TGTGCCAGCAGTTTGCTTGGTCTAGCGGGTGCTAATGAGCAGTTCTTC.

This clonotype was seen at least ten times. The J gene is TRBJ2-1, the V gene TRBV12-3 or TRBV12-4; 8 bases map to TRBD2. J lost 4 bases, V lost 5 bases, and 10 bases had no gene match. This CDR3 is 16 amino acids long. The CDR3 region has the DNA TGTGCCAGCAGTGCGAAGGGACTAGTAACTTACAATGAGCAGTTCTTC. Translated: CASSAKGLVTYNEQFF.

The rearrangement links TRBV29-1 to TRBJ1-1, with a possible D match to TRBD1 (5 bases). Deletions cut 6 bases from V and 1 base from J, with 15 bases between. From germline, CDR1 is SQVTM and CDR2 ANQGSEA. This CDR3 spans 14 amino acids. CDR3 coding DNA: TGCAGCGTGACTTTAGGGACTTCGAACACTGAAGCTTTCTTT. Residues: CSVTLGTSNTEAFF.

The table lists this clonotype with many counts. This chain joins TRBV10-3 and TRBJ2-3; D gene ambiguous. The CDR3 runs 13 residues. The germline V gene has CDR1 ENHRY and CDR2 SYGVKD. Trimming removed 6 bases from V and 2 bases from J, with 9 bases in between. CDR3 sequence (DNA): TGTGCCATCAGCGGTGAGGTCACAGATACGCAGTATTTT. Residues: CAISGEVTDTQYF.

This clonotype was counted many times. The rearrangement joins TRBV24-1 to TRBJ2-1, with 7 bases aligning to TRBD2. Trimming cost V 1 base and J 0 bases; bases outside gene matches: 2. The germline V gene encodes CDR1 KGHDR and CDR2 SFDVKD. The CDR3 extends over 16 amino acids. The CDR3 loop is CATSDLAGSSYNEQFF. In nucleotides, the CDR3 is TGTGCCACCAGTGATTTAGCGGGGAGCTCCTACAATGAGCAGTTCTTC.

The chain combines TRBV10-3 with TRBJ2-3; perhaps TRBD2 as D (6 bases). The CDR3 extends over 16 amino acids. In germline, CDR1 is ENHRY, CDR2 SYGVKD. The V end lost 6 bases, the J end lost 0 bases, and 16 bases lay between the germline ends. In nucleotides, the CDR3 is TGTGCCATCAGCCAACTAGCAGAGTCTAGCACAGATACGCAGTATTTT. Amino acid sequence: CAISQLAESSTDTQYF.

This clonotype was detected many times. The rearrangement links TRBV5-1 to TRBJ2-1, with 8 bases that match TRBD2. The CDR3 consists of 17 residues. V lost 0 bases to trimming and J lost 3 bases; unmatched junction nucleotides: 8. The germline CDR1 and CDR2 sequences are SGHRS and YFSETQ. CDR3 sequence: CASSLDTSGLYYNEQFF. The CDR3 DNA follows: TGCGCCAGCAGCTTGGACACTAGCGGATTATACTACAATGAGCAGTTCTTC.